The clone carrying this T cell receptor (beta chain) came up a few times. The antigen is unknown. The data belong to a study of cytomegalovirus exposure and HLA in healthy donors. The wider study: Unique TCRs numbering around 80 million, obtained from HLA-typed donors, made up an early data release. Findings and caveats of the study: In a later analysis, TCR beta V- and J-gene trimming was associated with a missense DCLRE1C variant.

In the PCR, 60 Vbeta and 13 Jbeta primers were used. Some clones are missing from TCRdb's copy, which holds only in-frame ones; the method was immunoSEQ multiplex PCR. Among about 90,000 clones, under 85% were seen once, and the ten largest hold approximately 2%. With V trimmed by 7 bases and J by 4 bases, 4 bases remained unmatched. Germline V gives CDR1 SQVTM, CDR2 ANQGSEA. The CDR3 length is 12 residues. This sequence joins TRBV29-1 and TRBJ1-2; the match to TRBD1 covers 9 bases. The clonotype was recovered from a boy under 18 in good health and CMV-seronegative. The specimen sequenced was PBMCs. The CDR3 region has the DNA TGCAGCGGAGGGGGACAGGGCTATGGCTACACCTTC. Protein product: CSGGGQGYGYTF.